This TCR beta chain was recovered during a study of spatial heterogeneity in lung cancer. Turning to the study itself: Sequence detection consistently recorded a greater number of beta-chain than alpha-chain sequences.

TCR cDNA molecules each had a unique molecular identifier. TCRdb redid the calling of the 5' RACE reads with MiXCR, one entry per CDR3 protein. The sample has around 66,000 distinct CDR3 sequences, 6.3% seen once. Time point noted: sample taken at primary tumor resection. This clonotype was counted many times. V was trimmed by 0 bases and J by 3 bases, leaving 6 bases between them. The CDR3 spans 13 residues. CDR1 is SGHAT, CDR2 FQDESV, per germline (reference sequence). This specimen was PBMCs, taken at surgery. This chain joins TRBV11-1 and TRBJ2-7; D ambiguous. The receptor's source is a female donor with early-stage non-small cell lung cancer. The CDR3 is CASSLASIYEQYF. The CDR3 bases are TGTGCCAGCAGCTTAGCGTCGATCTACGAGCAGTACTTC.